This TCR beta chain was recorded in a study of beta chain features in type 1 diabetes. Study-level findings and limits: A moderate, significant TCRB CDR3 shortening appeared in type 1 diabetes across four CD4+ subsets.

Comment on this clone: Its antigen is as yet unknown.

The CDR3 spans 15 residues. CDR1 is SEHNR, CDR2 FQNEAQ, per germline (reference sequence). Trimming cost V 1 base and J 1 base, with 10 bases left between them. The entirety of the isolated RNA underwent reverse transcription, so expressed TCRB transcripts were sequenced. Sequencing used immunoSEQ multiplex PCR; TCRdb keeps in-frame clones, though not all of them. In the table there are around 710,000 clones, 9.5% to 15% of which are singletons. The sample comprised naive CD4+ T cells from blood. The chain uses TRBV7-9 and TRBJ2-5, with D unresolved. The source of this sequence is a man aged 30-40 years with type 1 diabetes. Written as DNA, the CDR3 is TGTGCCAGCAGCTTAGTTAGGGCTACCCAAGAGACCCAGTACTTC. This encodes CASSLVRATQETQYF.